The subject of this entry is one T cell receptor beta chain. Its binding antigen is unknown. No much larger clone is present one base from it, and per-base qualities are unavailable. From the germline V gene, CDR1 is SGHRS and CDR2 is YFSETQ. The CDR3 measures 16 amino acids from cysteine to phenylalanine. Only CDR3 DNA remains: 48 bases, in frame from the first base. Compared with germline, V lacks 4 bases and J lacks 7 bases; bases without a gene match: 12. The library was made by the immunoSEQ multiplex PCR assay. For the multiplex PCR, a mixture combining 60 forward primers for TCR Vbeta segments and 13 reverse primers for TCR Jbeta segments was used. Amplification of the CDR3 region of rearranged TCR beta genes was performed with a multiplex PCR assay on genomic DNA. The Illumina HiSeq System was used to sequence the amplified TCR beta libraries as 87-base-pair reads. The authors' pipeline ran thus. Across the 600 to 700 repertoires, a later analysis counted roughly 84 million unique TCR beta chains, around 11 million of which were shared by at least two donors. Raw reads were error-corrected and collapsed into unique sequences by a nearest-neighbor algorithm in which closely related sequences were merged to remove PCR and sequencing errors. Alignment of CDR3 sequences to IMGT reference sequences was used to assign V, D and J gene segments. For a sequence to be retained, a match of at least six nucleotides to both a V gene segment and a J gene segment was required. A rearrangement counted as productive if the CDR3 had no stop codons and remained in frame with V and J, and every other rearrangement counted as non-productive. CDR3 was defined by IMGT convention, running from the second conserved V-encoded cysteine to the conserved J-encoded phenylalanine. The earlier analysis of about 530 of the donors excluded any sequence lacking an unambiguous match to a single V gene segment. An earlier analysis of a few hundred of the donors classified V segments as functional when productive rearrangements were above 56.7% and as segregating when the standard deviation between donors was above 5%. A statistical classification framework was built to diagnose cytomegalovirus status from the catalog of TCR beta chain sequences. In a later analysis, V and J genes were assigned by comparing TCR nucleotide sequences against IMGT/GENE-DB human TR gene sequences. A later analysis assigned CDR3 sequences and most-parsimonious VDJ recombination scenarios with the TCRdist pipeline. In a later analysis, each TCR beta chain was defined by its CDR3 amino acid sequence together with its V-gene family, and reads without a unique V-gene family were excluded. A later analysis removed over 500 highly shared, low-generation-probability nucleotide sequences to deal with suspected cross-contamination and a sequencing artifact. For each public chain, a later analysis derived a clonal expansion index from normalized ranks of inferred template counts within each repertoire. A later analysis computed generation probabilities with a VDJ recombination model fitted to out-of-frame rearrangements, and checked the results against IGoR. In a later analysis, TCR-TCR, TCR-HLA and TCR-CMV co-occurrence was scored with hypergeometric tests, and a repertoire-size bias correction was applied to TCR pairs. False discovery rates were estimated in a later analysis by permuting HLA or CMV assignments 20 times. In a later analysis, co-occurring TCRs were grouped using DBSCAN, with TCRdist sequence similarity added in when clustering inside HLA-allele-positive subsets. Co-occurrence clustering excluded repertoires with fewer than 30,000 or more than 120,000 public chains, plus five with anomalous nucleotide sharing. TCRdb carries this immuneACCESS record with in-frame sequences only. Its versions omit some clonotypes, under half of them owing to an unresolved V gene in the studies checked, with the rest unexplained. That table furnishes V, J and clone size, whereas the DNA furnished D and trimming. A total of about 190,000 clones appear in this sample, 87% of them only once. Roughly 1.3% of the sample lies in the top ten.

The cohort comprised approximately 700 healthy bone marrow donors. At the time of sampling, all cohort members were nominally healthy, though unrecorded immune exposures were likely present. The donor tested CMV seronegative, placing the donor among the 350 or so seronegative members of the cohort. A peripheral blood sample was provided by each donor, and peripheral blood mononuclear cells were used for TCR beta sequencing. Genomic DNA was extracted from the blood cell samples with the Qiagen DNeasy Blood Extraction Kit. The data are from a study of cytomegalovirus exposure and HLA in healthy donors (dated by TCRdb to 2016 to 2017). About the investigation overall: According to an earlier analysis of a few hundred of the donors, some 170 million T cells yielded 117 million unique TCR beta sequences and about 300 Gb of sequence data. An early release covering 550 to 650 HLA-typed donors comprised approximately 290 gigabases of sequencing data and approximately 80 million unique TCR sequences. Among the approximately 400 genotyped donors, 81% belonged to the genetic ancestry cluster associated with self-reported Caucasian donors. The study aimed to test whether signatures of past pathogen exposure could be identified by cataloging public T cell receptors. The study used immunosequencing to profile the T cell repertoires of approximately 650 subjects and linked those repertoires to cytomegalovirus serostatus. Along with the approximately 600-subject first cohort, a separate validation cohort of 120 different subjects was used. To predict cytomegalovirus infection status, the study combined high-throughput TCR immunosequencing, statistical association of individual TCRs with disease status, and machine learning. A later analysis re-examined previously published TCR beta repertoires from several hundred donors and added high-resolution HLA genotyping to investigate patterns of TCR occurrence. Rather than drawing on any new phenotypic data, the later analysis identified candidate immune exposures from TCR beta sequences and the way those sequences occurred across donors. An earlier analysis of a few hundred of the donors applied high-throughput TCR beta sequencing to assess whether each TCR beta V gene segment acted as functional or pseudogenic. Alongside the repertoire data, information on donor age, sex, ethnicity and CMV serostatus was compiled. In a later genetic analysis, genome-wide SNP genotypes for about three fifths of the 666 donors were used, and that subset was treated as a discovery cohort. Every discovery cohort repertoire had been produced on one sequencing platform. Class I and class II HLA loci were covered by the typing at four-digit resolution. The number of typed donors differed by locus: roughly 629-640 for A, B, C, DRB1 and DQB1; some 500 for DQA1; about 600 for DPA1; and around 450 for DPB1. A handful of DR-DQ haplotypes were handled as single units for association and clustering because linkage in the cohort was strong. Across about 370 genotyped donors of the cohort, an average of 235,054 unique TCR beta nucleotide sequences per donor were sequenced, and roughly 20% of those sequences were non-productive. Summary of the overall study and its limitations: In a later genetic analysis, fewer N-insertions in productive TCRs were reported among donors in an Asian-associated ancestry cluster than the roughly 700-donor mean. According to a later analysis, most CMV-associated TCR beta chains appeared to be HLA-restricted, and the HLA associations seemed to be driven largely by CMV exposure. A cluster of highly shared sequence variants was judged likely to represent a technical artifact of the sequencing pipeline. The presence/absence analyses assumed that sequencing depth was roughly uniform across donors, and that assumption may not be true. A total of about 150 TCR beta chains were listed by the study as associated with cytomegalovirus. A later analysis associated around 16,000 TCR beta sequences with specific HLA alleles at a false discovery rate of 0.05. CMV serostatus was the only immune exposure information available for the cohort. The cohort was sequenced for TCR beta chains only, and without alpha or paired-chain data the features that could be detected were limited. According to the authors, the approach could potentially be generalized to other disease states and immunological phenotypes. Some IMGT-functional V segments, including TRBV6-2 and TRBV6-3, could not be distinguished by the 87-base-pair reads and were therefore excluded. A later analysis found that HLA-associated TCR beta chains were more clonally expanded and had lower generation probabilities than equally common non-associated chains. The classifier was reported to diagnose cytomegalovirus status with high specificity and sensitivity in both the original cohort and the validation cohort. Because HLA typing was missing for some donors at each locus, association tests included only the typed subset. In an earlier analysis of 500 to 650 of the donors, most TCR beta V segments appeared in productive rearrangements about 90% or about 30% of the time, broadly matching IMGT annotations. V-gene and J-gene trimming of TCR beta chains was associated with a missense DCLRE1C variant in a later genetic analysis, and the association was replicated in an independent cohort. A further reported finding was that TCR beta sequences accurately predicted the HLA-A and HLA-B alleles for most subjects in the first cohort. A later analysis found that TCR association rates varied across HLA loci, with DRB1 alleles showing the most associated TCRs and HLA-C alleles the fewest. According to a later analysis, parvovirus B19, influenza, CMV and Epstein-Barr virus appeared linked to several top co-occurrence clusters. While some public TCRs were present in many individuals, most TCR sequences turned up only very rarely across donors. Correlated functional status among segregating V segments might be attributable to linkage disequilibrium, but an unknown experimental factor could not be ruled out. In vitro tests confirmed that a few of the cytomegalovirus-associated TCR beta chains recognize cytomegalovirus antigens. Seventeen rarely observed V segments, including chromosome 9 orphons, were excluded from the earlier analysis of about 500 of the donors because counts were too low. When HLA alleles, especially DR and DQ, strongly co-occurred, attributing TCR associations to individual alleles was difficult.

The chain is encoded by TRBV5-1 joined to TRBJ2-1; a stretch of 9 junction bases matches TRBD1. Sequenced material: PBMCs. This clonotype was obtained from a man aged 30 to 39 in good health and CMV-seronegative. Here the CDR3 is given as CASSPAGQGGKNEQFF. The DNA sequence is TGCGCCAGCAGCCCCGCGGGACAGGGTGGGAAGAATGAGCAGTTCTTC.